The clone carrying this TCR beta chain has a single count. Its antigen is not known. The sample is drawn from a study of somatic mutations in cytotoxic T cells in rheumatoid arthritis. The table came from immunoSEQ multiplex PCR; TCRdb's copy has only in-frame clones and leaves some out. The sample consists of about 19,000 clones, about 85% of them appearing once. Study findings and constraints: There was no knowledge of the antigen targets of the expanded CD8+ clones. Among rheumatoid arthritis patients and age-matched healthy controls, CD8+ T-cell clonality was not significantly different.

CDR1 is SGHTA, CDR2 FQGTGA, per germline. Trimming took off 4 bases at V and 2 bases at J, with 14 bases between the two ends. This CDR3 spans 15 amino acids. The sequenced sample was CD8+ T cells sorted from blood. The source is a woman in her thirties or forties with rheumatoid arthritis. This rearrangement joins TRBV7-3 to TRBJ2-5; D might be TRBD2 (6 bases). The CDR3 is CASSYLGGPQETQYF. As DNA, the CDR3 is TGTGCCAGCAGCTATCTCGGAGGGCCACAAGAGACCCAGTACTTC.